A single sample gave rise to the 26 T cell receptor beta chains below, sequenced in a study of cytomegalovirus exposure and HLA in healthy donors. Amplification used 60 Vbeta primers and 13 Jbeta primers. Some clones are missing from TCRdb's copy, which holds only in-frame ones; the method was immunoSEQ multiplex PCR. Of 190,000 or so clones in the sample, about four fifths are singletons; the top ten hold under 2%. The sample was PBMCs. Receptor source: a girl under 18 in good health and CMV-seropositive.

This clone was observed a few times. The chain employs TRBV4-3 and TRBJ2-1; TRBD2 agrees at 9 bases. CDR3 length: 16 amino acids. Germline V gives CDR1 LGHNA, CDR2 YSLEER. Unmatched junction bases numbered 9, after V lost 0 bases and J lost 9 bases. For the CDR3, the DNA is TGCGCCAGCAGCCAAGATTATGCGGGGGGGGCGGCTGAGCAGTTCTTC. Its protein product is CASSQDYAGGAAEQFF.

The table lists this clone with a few counts. The rearrangement links TRBV4-3 to TRBJ1-1, with D possibly matching TRBD1 (6 bases). The V and J ends lost 1 base and 2 bases respectively, with 14 bases between them. Germline values: CDR1 LGHNA, CDR2 YSLEER. The CDR3 consists of 16 residues. In nucleotides, the CDR3 is TGCGCCAGCAGCCAAGTCGGAACAGGGCTAAACACTGAAGCTTTCTTT. It codes for CASSQVGTGLNTEAFF.

Details on this clone: Its ends do not fully match the called genes, so a read error is possible. The chain recombines TRBV6-5 with TRBJ1-6; a possible D gene is TRBD1 (5 bases). This CDR3 is built from 14 residues. Germline lookup yields CDR1 MNHEY and CDR2 SVGAGI. For the CDR3, the DNA is TGTGCCAGCAGTTATCAGGGTCACAATTTACCCCTCCACTTT. This encodes CASSYQGHNLPLHF.

This clone occurred a few times. The genes are TRBV5-1 and TRBJ1-1; D is ambiguous. The CDR3 is made up of 13 amino acids. Between the trimmed V and J ends, which lost 0 bases and 4 bases, there was a span of 7 bases. CDR1 is SGHRS, CDR2 YFSETQ, per germline. This chain's CDR3 is CASSLEPGTEAFF. The CDR3 nucleotides are TGCGCCAGCAGCTTGGAGCCTGGCACTGAAGCTTTCTTT.

V usage is TRBV4-1 and J usage is TRBJ1-2, with 9 bases lining up with TRBD1. The CDR3 runs to 15 residues. Unmatched junction bases numbered 9, after V lost 4 bases and J lost 6 bases. Germline loops: CDR1 MGHRA, CDR2 YSYEKL. CDR3 sequence: CASSLSIGTGHGYTF. CDR3 coding DNA: TGCGCCAGCAGCCTCTCGATCGGGACAGGGCATGGCTACACCTTC.

V is TRBV6-5 and J is TRBJ2-7, with D perhaps TRBD2 (5 bases). With 4 bases removed from V and 3 bases from J, the gap between germline ends came to 7 bases. CDR3 size: 12 residues. CDR1 is MNHEY, CDR2 SVGAGI, per germline. The DNA of the CDR3 is TGTGCCAGCAGTTTTGGAGGCTACGAGCAGTACTTC. Protein product: CASSFGGYEQYF.

This clone has a single count. The chain is built from TRBV5-6 and TRBJ1-1; 7 bases align to TRBD1. The CDR3 spans 12 residues. V was clipped by 4 bases and J by 8 bases; unmatched bases: 5. Germline V gene data show CDR1 as SGHDT and CDR2 as YYEEEE. CDR3 sequence: CASSQTGIEAFF. Written as DNA, the CDR3 is TGTGCCAGCAGCCAGACAGGGATAGAAGCTTTCTTT.

The chain couples TRBV6-1 to TRBJ1-6; D call uncertain. This CDR3 spans 13 amino acids. V lost 3 bases and J 13 bases, leaving 13 bases between the germline ends. Germline CDR1 reads MNHNS; CDR2 reads SASEGT. In nucleotides, the CDR3 is TGTGCCAGCAGTGAGAGTTTTTGGGCTCCCCTCCACTTT. Its protein product is CASSESFWAPLHF.

This rearrangement joins TRBV27 to TRBJ2-5, with TRBD1 matching 10 bases. This CDR3 comprises 15 residues. Germline CDR1 reads MNHEY; CDR2 reads SMNVEV (reference sequence). The J segment lost 5 bases and the V segment lost 1 base, leaving 4 bases of the junction unmatched. This chain's CDR3 is CASSLWDRGGETQYF. CDR3 bases: TGTGCCAGCAGTTTATGGGACAGGGGCGGTGAGACCCAGTACTTC.

The table lists this clone with a count of one. DNA of the CDR3: TGCGCCAGCAGCCCTGGGACAGGGGGCCTGTACAATGAGCAGTTCTTC. It encodes CASSPGTGGLYNEQFF. V gene TRBV5-1 combines with J gene TRBJ2-1; 12 bases fit TRBD1. There are 16 residues in the CDR3. Germline CDR1 is SGHRS and CDR2 is YFSETQ. V lost 4 bases and J lost 4; bases outside the gene matches: 6.

This clone turned up a few times. This chain links TRBV4-1 with TRBJ2-3; maybe TRBD2 (5 bases). The V end was cut by 0 bases, the J end by 1 base, with 8 bases between. CDR1 MGHRA and CDR2 YSYEKL come from the germline V gene. The CDR3 consists of 15 residues. The CDR3: CASSQEWRGTDTQYF. DNA of the CDR3: TGCGCCAGCAGCCAAGAATGGCGGGGCACAGATACGCAGTATTTT.

The chain links TRBV21-1 to TRBJ2-1; the D call of TRBD1 is as the table states it, not checked on the DNA. TRBV21-1 is labeled a pseudogene. The CDR3 contains 12 residues. DNA for the CDR3: TGTGCCGCCAAGCCTCAGGGCGGTGAGCAGTTCTTC. It codes for CAAKPQGGEQFF.

The V and J genes are TRBV2 and TRBJ2-1, with 7 bases aligning to TRBD1. Trimming cost V 7 bases and J 8 bases; bases outside gene matches: 5. In germline, CDR1 is SNHLY, CDR2 FYNNEI. This CDR3 has 12 residues. Here the CDR3 reads CASNRQGDEQFF. The DNA of the CDR3 is TGTGCCAGCAATCGGCAGGGGGATGAGCAGTTCTTC.

This chain joins TRBV7-2 and TRBJ2-7; 9 bases match TRBD2. This CDR3 is built from 15 residues. V lost 2 bases to trimming and J lost 0 bases; unmatched junction nucleotides: 2. Germline CDR1 SGHTA, CDR2 FQGNSA. In DNA, the CDR3 is TGTGCCAGCAGCTTACGCGGGGGGGTCTCCTACGAGCAGTACTTC. Protein sequence: CASSLRGGVSYEQYF. Together with reference TRBV7-2 and TRBJ2-7, the CDR3 gives the full variable domain: GAGVSQSPSNKVTEKGKDVELRCDPISGHTALYWYRQSLGQGLEFLIYFQGNSAPDKSGLPSDRFSAERTGGSVSTLTIQRTQQEDSAVYLCASSLRGGVSYEQYFGPGTRLTVT.

The chain recombines TRBV4-3 with TRBJ1-2; the D is unclear. Trimming left V 1 base short and J 4 bases short, with 13 bases between. CDR3 length equals 15 residues. CDR1 and CDR2 (germline): LGHNA, YSLEER. CDR3 region: CASSQGFTDTYGYTF. CDR3 DNA: TGCGCCAGCAGCCAAGGATTTACAGACACCTATGGCTACACCTTC.

The genes are TRBV7-2 and TRBJ2-3; a weak D match, TRBD2 (5 bases). Germline V gene lookup returns CDR1 SGHTA and CDR2 FQGNSA. V lost 2 bases and J 2 bases, leaving 8 bases between the germline ends. CDR3 length: 14 residues. DNA of the CDR3: TGTGCCAGCAGCTTAAACGGGGACACAGATACGCAGTATTTT. This gives the protein CASSLNGDTDTQYF.

This sequence joins TRBV5-4 and TRBJ1-6, with a weak D call TRBD1 (5 bases). The CDR3 contains 16 residues. The germline V gene encodes CDR1 SGHNT and CDR2 YYREEE (reference sequence). V lost 4 bases, J lost 10 bases, and 21 bases lay in between. CDR3 amino acids: CASSLSDNAFKSPLHF. In DNA form, the CDR3 reads TGTGCCAGCAGCCTATCGGACAATGCTTTTAAATCACCCCTCCACTTT. Variable domain in full (rest from reference TRBV5-4 and TRBJ1-6): ETGVTQSPTHLIKTRGQQVTLRCSSQSGHNTVSWYQQALGQGPQFIFQYYREEENGRGNFPPRFSGLQFPNYSSELNVNALELDDSALYLCASSLSDNAFKSPLHFGNGTRLTVT.

The chain is built from TRBV6-6 and TRBJ1-5; D remains ambiguous. Germline CDR1 and CDR2: MNHNY and SVGAGI (reference sequence). CDR3 length equals 14 residues. With 0 bases removed from V and 4 bases from J, the gap between germline ends came to 7 bases. Written as DNA, the CDR3 is TGTGCCAGCAGTTACTCGGAGGCAAATCAGCCCCAGCATTTT. The encoded protein is CASSYSEANQPQHF.

The V and J genes are TRBV7-5 and TRBJ2-5; the table's D call, TRBD1, was not checked against the DNA. The DNA end favors TRBJ2-7, so the J call may be wrong. TRBV7-5 is tagged as a pseudogene. The CDR3 runs 15 residues. The CDR3 nucleotides read TGTGCCAGAAGCGTAAACCGGGACAGGGACCACGAGCAGTACTTC. Amino acid sequence: CARSVNRDRDHEQYF.

The J gene is TRBJ2-7, the V gene TRBV5-4; 7 positions match TRBD2. V was clipped by 7 bases and J by 0 bases; unmatched bases: 4. This CDR3 spans 13 amino acids. Looked up from germline, CDR1 is SGHNT and CDR2 is YYREEE (reference sequence). The CDR3 DNA is TGTGCCAGCCACGGGGGGAACTCCTACGAGCAGTACTTC. Its protein is CASHGGNSYEQYF.

The chain employs TRBV7-6 and TRBJ2-5, with D possibly TRBD2 on 7 matching bases. From germline, CDR1 is SGHVS and CDR2 FNYEAQ. The CDR3 sequence is 19 residues long. V dropped 1 base and J dropped 1 base, with 22 bases sitting between them. The CDR3 bases are TGTGCCAGCAGCTTAGGGTCGGGGGGCGCGAAAAGGGGCCAAGAGACCCAGTACTTC. Its protein is CASSLGSGGAKRGQETQYF.

DNA for the CDR3: TGTGCCAGCAGACCGGGACAACCAACCTACGAGCAGTACTTC. Amino acids: CASRPGQPTYEQYF. The chain employs TRBV2 and TRBJ2-7, with D maybe TRBD1 (6 bases). Germline CDR1 is SNHLY and CDR2 is FYNNEI. The CDR3 spans 14 residues. Between the trimmed V and J ends, which lost 6 bases and 2 bases, there was a span of 14 bases.

Concerning this clone itself: Other nucleotide sequences from this sample produce the same CDR3. The chain uses TRBV6-5 and TRBJ1-4, with TRBD1 matching over 8 bases. Germline V lookup: CDR1 MNHEY, CDR2 SVGAGI. With V trimmed by 6 bases and J by 7 bases, 7 bases remained unmatched. The CDR3 spans 14 residues. The CDR3 sequence: CASSLGQGGEKLFF. The CDR3 region has the DNA TGTGCCAGCAGCCTTGGACAGGGAGGTGAAAAACTGTTTTTT.

This clone appeared once. V usage is TRBV5-1 and J usage is TRBJ2-3; 9 bases are a match to TRBD1. The CDR3 is 15 amino acids. In germline, CDR1 is SGHRS, CDR2 YFSETQ. With V trimmed by 4 bases and J by 2 bases, 5 bases remained unmatched. CDR3 DNA sequence: TGCGCCAGCAGCACGGGACAGGGAGTCACAGATACGCAGTATTTT. This codes for CASSTGQGVTDTQYF. The variable domain in full, with the rest retrieved from reference TRBV5-1 and TRBJ2-3, is KAGVTQTPRYLIKTRGQQVTLSCSPISGHRSVSWYQQTPGQGLQFLFEYFSETQRNKGNFPGRFSGRQFSNSRSEMNVSTLELGDSALYLCASSTGQGVTDTQYFGPGTRLTVL.

V usage is TRBV6-1 and J usage is TRBJ2-7; unclear D gene. V was pared by 0 bases and J by 3 bases, with 12 bases between. The CDR3 runs 15 residues. Germline-derived CDR1 and CDR2 are MNHNS and SASEGT. The CDR3 region has the DNA TGTGCCAGCAGTGAAGCCCTCCGAAGCCTCTACGAGCAGTACTTC. As protein: CASSEALRSLYEQYF.

This clone was seen only a few times. CDR3 in DNA: TGTGCCAGCACCCCGCCGGGACAGCGGGTATCTGAAGCTTTCTTT. As protein: CASTPPGQRVSEAFF. V gene TRBV27 combines with J gene TRBJ1-1; TRBD1 matches 7 bases. V was pared by 7 bases and J by 6 bases, with 14 bases of the junction left unmatched. Germline V lookup: CDR1 MNHEY, CDR2 SMNVEV (reference sequence). CDR3 length: 15 amino acids.